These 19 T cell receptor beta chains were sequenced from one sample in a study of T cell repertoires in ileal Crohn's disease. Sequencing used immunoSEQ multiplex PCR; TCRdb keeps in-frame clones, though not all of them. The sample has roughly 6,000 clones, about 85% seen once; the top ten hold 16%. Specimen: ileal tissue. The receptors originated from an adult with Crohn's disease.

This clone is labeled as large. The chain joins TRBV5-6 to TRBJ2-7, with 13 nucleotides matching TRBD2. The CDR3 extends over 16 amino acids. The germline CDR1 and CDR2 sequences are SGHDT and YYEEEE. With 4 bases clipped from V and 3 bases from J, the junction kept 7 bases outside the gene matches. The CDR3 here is CASSAWTSGSSYEQYF. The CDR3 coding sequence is TGTGCCAGCAGCGCCTGGACTAGCGGGAGTAGCTACGAGCAGTACTTC. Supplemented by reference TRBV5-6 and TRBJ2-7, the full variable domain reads DAGVTQSPTHLIKTRGQQVTLRCSPKSGHDTVSWYQQALGQGPQFIFQYYEEEERQRGNFPDRFSGHQFPNYSSELNVNALLLGDSALYLCASSAWTSGSSYEQYFGPGTRLTVT.

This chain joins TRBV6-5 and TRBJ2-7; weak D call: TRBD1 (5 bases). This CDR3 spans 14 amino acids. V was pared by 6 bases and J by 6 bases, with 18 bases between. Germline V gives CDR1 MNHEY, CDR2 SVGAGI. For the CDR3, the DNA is TGTGCCAGCAGGACAGACCGATTAGTGCTCGAGCAGTACTTC. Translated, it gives CASRTDRLVLEQYF.

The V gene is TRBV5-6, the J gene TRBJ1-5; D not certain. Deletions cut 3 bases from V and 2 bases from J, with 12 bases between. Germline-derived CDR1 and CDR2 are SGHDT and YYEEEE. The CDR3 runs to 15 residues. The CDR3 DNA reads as TGTGCCAGCAGCTCCCGCCATCAGGGCAATCAGCCCCAGCATTTT. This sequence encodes CASSSRHQGNQPQHF.

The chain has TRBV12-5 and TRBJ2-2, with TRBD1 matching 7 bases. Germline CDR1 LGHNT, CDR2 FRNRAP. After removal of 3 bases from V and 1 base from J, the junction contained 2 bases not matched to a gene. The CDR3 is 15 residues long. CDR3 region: CASGLRQGNTGELFF. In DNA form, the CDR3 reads TGTGCTAGTGGTTTAAGACAGGGGAACACCGGGGAGCTGTTTTTT.

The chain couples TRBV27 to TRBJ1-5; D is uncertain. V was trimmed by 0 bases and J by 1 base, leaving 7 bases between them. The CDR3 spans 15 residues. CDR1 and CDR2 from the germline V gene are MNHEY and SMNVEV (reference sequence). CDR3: CASSLSPRSNQPQHF. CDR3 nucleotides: TGTGCCAGCAGTTTATCGCCCCGGAGCAATCAGCCCCAGCATTTT.

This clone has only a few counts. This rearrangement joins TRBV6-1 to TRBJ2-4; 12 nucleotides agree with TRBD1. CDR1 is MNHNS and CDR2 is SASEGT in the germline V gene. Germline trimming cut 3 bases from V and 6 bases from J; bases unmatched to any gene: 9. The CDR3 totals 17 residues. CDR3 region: CASSDPPGQGASNIQYF. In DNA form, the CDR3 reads TGTGCCAGCAGTGACCCACCGGGACAGGGGGCTTCAAACATTCAGTACTTC.

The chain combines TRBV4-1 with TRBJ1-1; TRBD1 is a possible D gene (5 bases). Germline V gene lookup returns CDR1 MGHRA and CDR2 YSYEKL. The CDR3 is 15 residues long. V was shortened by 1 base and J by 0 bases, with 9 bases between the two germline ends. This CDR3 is CASSQGTPMNTEAFF. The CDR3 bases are TGCGCCAGCAGCCAAGGGACACCCATGAACACTGAAGCTTTCTTT.

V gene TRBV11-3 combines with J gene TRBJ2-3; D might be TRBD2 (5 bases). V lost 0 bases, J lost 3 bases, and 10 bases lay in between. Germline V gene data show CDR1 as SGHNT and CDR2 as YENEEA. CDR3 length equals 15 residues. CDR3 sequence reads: CASSLDHTRTDTQYF. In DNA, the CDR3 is TGTGCCAGCAGCTTAGATCACACTAGGACAGATACGCAGTATTTT.

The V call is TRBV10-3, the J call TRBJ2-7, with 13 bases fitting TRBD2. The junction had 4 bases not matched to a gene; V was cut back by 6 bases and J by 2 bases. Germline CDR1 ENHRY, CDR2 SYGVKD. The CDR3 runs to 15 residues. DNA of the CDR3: TGTGCCATCAGCGGGACTAGCGGGACTACCTACGAGCAGTACTTC. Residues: CAISGTSGTTYEQYF.

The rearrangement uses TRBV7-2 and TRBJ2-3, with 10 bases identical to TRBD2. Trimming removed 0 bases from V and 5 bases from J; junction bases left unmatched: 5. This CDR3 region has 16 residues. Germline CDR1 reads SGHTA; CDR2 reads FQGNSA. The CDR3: CASSLALAGALDTQYF. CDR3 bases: TGTGCCAGCAGCTTAGCGCTAGCGGGAGCTTTAGATACGCAGTATTTT. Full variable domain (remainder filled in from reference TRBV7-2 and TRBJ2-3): GAGVSQSPSNKVTEKGKDVELRCDPISGHTALYWYRQSLGQGLEFLIYFQGNSAPDKSGLPSDRFSAERTGGSVSTLTIQRTQQEDSAVYLCASSLALAGALDTQYFGPGTRLTVL.

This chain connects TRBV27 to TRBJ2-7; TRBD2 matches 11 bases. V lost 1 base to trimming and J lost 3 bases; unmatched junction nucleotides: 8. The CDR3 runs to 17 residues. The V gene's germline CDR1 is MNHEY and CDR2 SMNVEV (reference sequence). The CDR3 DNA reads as TGTGCCAGCAGTTTATTGTCTCCGACTAGCGGGATCTACGAGCAGTACTTC. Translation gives CASSLLSPTSGIYEQYF.

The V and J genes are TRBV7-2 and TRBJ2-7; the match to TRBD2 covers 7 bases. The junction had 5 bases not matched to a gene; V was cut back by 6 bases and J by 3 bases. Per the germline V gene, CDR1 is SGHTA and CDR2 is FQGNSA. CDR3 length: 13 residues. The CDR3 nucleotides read TGTGCCAGCAGTTGGAGCGGGGTCTACGAGCAGTACTTC. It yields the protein CASSWSGVYEQYF.

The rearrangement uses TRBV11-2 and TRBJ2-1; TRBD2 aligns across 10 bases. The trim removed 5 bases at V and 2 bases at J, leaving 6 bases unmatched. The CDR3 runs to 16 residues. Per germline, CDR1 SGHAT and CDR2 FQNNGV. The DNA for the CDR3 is TGTGCCAGCAGCGCGCCCCTAGCGGGAGCCTACAATGAGCAGTTCTTC. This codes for CASSAPLAGAYNEQFF.

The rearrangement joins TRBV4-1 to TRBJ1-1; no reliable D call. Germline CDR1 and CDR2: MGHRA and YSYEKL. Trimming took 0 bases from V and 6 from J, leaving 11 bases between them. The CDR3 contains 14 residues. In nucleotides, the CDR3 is TGCGCCAGCAGCCAAGAAGTAAGGAGATCTGAAGCTTTCTTT. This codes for CASSQEVRRSEAFF.

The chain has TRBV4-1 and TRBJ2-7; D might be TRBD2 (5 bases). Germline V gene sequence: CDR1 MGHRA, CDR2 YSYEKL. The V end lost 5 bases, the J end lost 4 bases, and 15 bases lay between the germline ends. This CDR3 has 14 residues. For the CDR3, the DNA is TGCGCCAGCAGCTACTCCGGGAAACCTTACGAGCAGTACTTC. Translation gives CASSYSGKPYEQYF.

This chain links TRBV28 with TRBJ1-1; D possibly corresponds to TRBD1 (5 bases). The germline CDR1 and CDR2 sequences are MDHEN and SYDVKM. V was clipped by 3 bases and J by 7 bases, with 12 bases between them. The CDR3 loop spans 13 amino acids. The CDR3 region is CASSFPDKGEAFF. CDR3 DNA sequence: TGTGCCAGCAGTTTCCCGGACAAGGGTGAAGCTTTCTTT.

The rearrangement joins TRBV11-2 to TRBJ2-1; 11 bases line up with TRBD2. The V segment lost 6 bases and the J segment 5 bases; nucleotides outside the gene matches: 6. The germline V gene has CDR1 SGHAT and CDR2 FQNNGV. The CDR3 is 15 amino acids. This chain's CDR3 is CASRSLAGVHNEQFF. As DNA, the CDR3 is TGTGCCAGCAGATCACTAGCGGGAGTCCACAATGAGCAGTTCTTC.

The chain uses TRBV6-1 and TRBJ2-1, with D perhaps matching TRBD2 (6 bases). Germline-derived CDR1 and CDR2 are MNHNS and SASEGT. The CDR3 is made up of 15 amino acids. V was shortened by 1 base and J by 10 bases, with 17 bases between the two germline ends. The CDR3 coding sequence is TGTGCCAGCAGTGAAGACCCGGGAGCCCACCGCGAGCAGTTCTTC. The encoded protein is CASSEDPGAHREQFF.

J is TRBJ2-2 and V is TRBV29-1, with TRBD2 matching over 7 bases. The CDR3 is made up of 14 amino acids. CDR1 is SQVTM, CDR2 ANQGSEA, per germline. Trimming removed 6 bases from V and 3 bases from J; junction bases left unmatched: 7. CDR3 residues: CSVGAGSYTGELFF. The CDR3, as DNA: TGCAGCGTCGGAGCGGGATCCTACACCGGGGAGCTGTTTTTT.